This T cell receptor (beta chain) was captured in a study of blood T cell repertoires in COVID-19. At the level of the study: The United States, Italy and Spain were the sources of the acute and convalescent COVID-19 samples.

With V trimmed by 5 bases and J by 3 bases, 6 bases remained unmatched. CDR3 length equals 15 residues. The germline V gene has CDR1 LNHDA and CDR2 SQIVND (reference sequence). Measured with immunoSEQ multiplex PCR; TCRdb has only the in-frame clones, and not every one. The sample includes approximately 190,000 clones, approximately 90% of them seen just once. The chain uses TRBV19 and TRBJ2-5, with 10 bases matching TRBD2. The receptor was derived from a woman aged 40 to 49 who had recovered from COVID-19. Source material: peripheral blood. CDR3 sequence: CASSAVLAGEETQYF. DNA for the CDR3: TGTGCCAGTAGTGCCGTTCTAGCGGGGGAAGAGACCCAGTACTTC.